The clone carrying this TCR beta chain has more than one count but fewer than ten. Its antigen is unidentified. The source of the sample is a study of post-analysis software for immune sequencing data. Unique molecular identifiers were carried by the TCR beta cDNA libraries. One entry per CDR3 protein results from TCRdb running MiXCR on the PCR reads. The data contain 750,000 to 950,000 distinct CDR3 sequences, approximately 50% of them seen just once; the ten biggest clones take up 4.6%. Notes on the study in general: Controls showed significantly higher normalized Chao1 diversity than did multiple sclerosis patients.

The sequence came from a girl aged 5 to 17 with multiple sclerosis. The sequencing sample was made of blood.

Here the CDR3 reads CASSPGASGNQPQHF. For the CDR3, the DNA is TGTGCCAGCAGTCCAGGCGCGTCGGGCAATCAGCCCCAGCATTTT. V is TRBV12-3 or TRBV12-4 and J is TRBJ1-5; D unclear. V lost 5 bases and J lost 2, with 13 bases in between. The CDR3 spans 15 residues.